This T cell receptor (beta chain) was sequenced in a study of cytomegalovirus exposure and HLA in healthy donors. CDR1 and CDR2 (germline): MNHNS, SASEGT. This CDR3 spans 16 amino acids. Trimming left V 0 bases short and J 4 bases short, with 15 bases between. This PCR relied on a set of 60 Vbeta primers and 13 Jbeta primers. In the source study's methods: The authors later counted roughly 87 million unique TCR beta chains, roughly 11 million of them shared. The assay was immunoSEQ multiplex PCR, and TCRdb's table has in-frame clones only and misses some. V and J calls plus clone size are reproduced from that table; the DNA served to infer D and trimming. The sample has roughly 77,000 clones; about two thirds are singletons. Points on this clone: The antigen is unknown.

Study conclusions and caveats: Among TCR beta chains, those listed as cytomegalovirus-associated numbered over 150. Within the data, a cluster of highly shared sequence variants was likely a sequencing artifact. CMV serostatus was the only immune exposure information that was available.

The gene calls are TRBV6-1 and TRBJ1-2; D not certain. The sequenced sample consisted of PBMCs. The receptor's source is a middle-aged woman in good health and CMV-seropositive. CDR3 in amino acids: CASSEALPFSGYGYTF. The CDR3 coding sequence is TGTGCCAGCAGTGAAGCGCTTCCGTTCTCCGGCTATGGCTACACCTTC.